The entry below gives a single T cell receptor beta chain sequence along with its context. The data derive from a study of blood T cell repertoires in COVID-19. Study overall: Collection of acute and convalescent COVID-19 samples took place in the United States, Italy and Spain. T cells, B-cell-depleted T cells, or PBMCs provided the cDNA or gDNA that served as material.

With 4 bases clipped from V and 4 bases from J, the junction kept 8 bases outside the gene matches. The germline V gene has CDR1 SEHNR and CDR2 FQNEAQ (reference sequence). This CDR3 is 15 amino acids long. As processed by the authors: Reference gene primer amplification in the assay estimated nucleated cell counts. Data came from immunoSEQ multiplex PCR; TCRdb stores just in-frame clones and leaves some out. From that table come the V and J calls and clone size; the DNA was used to work out D and trimming. This repertoire shows more than 200,000 clones, about 85% found once; its top ten account for approximately 1.7%.

The J gene is TRBJ1-1, the V gene TRBV7-9; 8 bases map to TRBD1. Sequenced sample: peripheral blood. The sequence derives from a man in his 70s with acute or convalescent COVID-19. CDR3 amino acids: CASSSQGQGATEAFF. CDR3 DNA: TGTGCCAGCAGCTCCCAGGGGCAGGGGGCCACTGAAGCTTTCTTT.